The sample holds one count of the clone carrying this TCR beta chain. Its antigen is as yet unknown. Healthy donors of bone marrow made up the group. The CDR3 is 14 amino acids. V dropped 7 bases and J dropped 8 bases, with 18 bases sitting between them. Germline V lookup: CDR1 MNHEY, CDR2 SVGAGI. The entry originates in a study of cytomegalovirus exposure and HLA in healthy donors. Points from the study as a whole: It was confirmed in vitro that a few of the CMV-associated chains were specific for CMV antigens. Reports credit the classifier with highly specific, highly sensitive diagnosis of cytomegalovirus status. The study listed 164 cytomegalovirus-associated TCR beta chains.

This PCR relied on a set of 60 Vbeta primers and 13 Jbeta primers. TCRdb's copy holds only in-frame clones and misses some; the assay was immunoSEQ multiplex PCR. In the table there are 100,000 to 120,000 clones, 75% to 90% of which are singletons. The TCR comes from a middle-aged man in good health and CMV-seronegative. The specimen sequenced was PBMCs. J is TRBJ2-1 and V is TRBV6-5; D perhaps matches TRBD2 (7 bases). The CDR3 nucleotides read TGTGCCAGCACCCAGTTGGGGGGGGCCTATGAGCAGTTCTTC. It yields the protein CASTQLGGAYEQFF.